The next 16 T cell receptor beta chains were all read from a single sample in a study of blood T cell repertoires in COVID-19. The protocol was immunoSEQ multiplex PCR, while the TCRdb copy is restricted to in-frame clones and leaves out a portion. The sample has some 180,000 clones, around four fifths seen once. The specimen was peripheral blood. The receptors were gathered from a woman aged 40 to 50 with COVID-19, enrolled during active disease.

V and J are TRBV19 and TRBJ2-3; the D is unclear. CDR1 LNHDA and CDR2 SQIVND come from the germline V gene (reference sequence). The CDR3 spans 16 residues. V lost 4 bases to trimming and J lost 0 bases, with 14 bases between them. The CDR3 sequence is CASSTSEMTSTDTQYF. CDR3 DNA: TGTGCCAGTAGTACCTCAGAGATGACTAGCACAGATACGCAGTATTTT.

This clone has a handful of counts. The chain uses TRBV3-1 (or the pseudogene TRBV3-2) and TRBJ1-2, with D maybe TRBD1 (6 bases). The CDR3 consists of 15 residues. Per germline, CDR1 LGHDT and CDR2 YNNKEL (reference sequence). V gave up 4 bases and J gave up 5 bases, with 17 bases separating them. This chain's CDR3 is CASSRASTGLYGYTF. The CDR3 DNA reads as TGTGCCAGCAGCCGGGCCTCGACAGGTCTATATGGCTACACCTTC.

This clone was recorded once. The V gene is TRBV6-6, the J gene TRBJ1-3; D unresolved. The germline V gene encodes CDR1 MNHNY and CDR2 SVGAGI (reference sequence). Trimming took off 6 bases at V and 3 bases at J, with 18 bases between the two ends. The CDR3 sequence is 16 residues long. The CDR3, as DNA: TGTGCCAGCAGCCCCTCCGGACGGGAGGGTGGAAACACCATATATTTT. Amino acid sequence: CASSPSGREGGNTIYF.

The chain combines TRBV27 with TRBJ1-2, with D perhaps matching TRBD1 (6 bases). Per the germline V gene, CDR1 is MNHEY and CDR2 is SMNVEV (reference sequence). The CDR3 has 14 amino acids. V lost 2 bases, J lost 3 bases, and 10 bases lay in between. As DNA, the CDR3 is TGTGCCAGCAGTTTACGTTACAGGGACTATGGCTACACCTTC. It specifies CASSLRYRDYGYTF.

This clone was observed a handful of times. The gene calls are TRBV4-1 and TRBJ1-4, with D unclear. The CDR3 runs to 15 residues. Germline values: CDR1 MGHRA, CDR2 YSYEKL. Trimming pared 1 base from V and 8 bases from J, leaving 14 bases between. The CDR3 coding sequence is TGCGCCAGCAGCCAAGTAGCGGGAGGAAACGAAAAACTGTTTTTT. It codes for CASSQVAGGNEKLFF.

This clone was detected only once. The chain recombines TRBV3-1 (or the pseudogene TRBV3-2) with TRBJ1-1; possible D gene TRBD1, 6 bases. Trimming left V 1 base short and J 7 bases short, with 13 bases between. Germline V gene data show CDR1 as LGHDT and CDR2 as YNNKEL (reference sequence). This CDR3 spans 14 amino acids. The CDR3 protein is CASSQANGQFEAFF. The CDR3 DNA is TGTGCCAGCAGCCAAGCCAACGGACAGTTTGAAGCTTTCTTT.

The rearrangement links TRBV5-4 to TRBJ1-2; 9 positions agree with TRBD1. CDR3 length: 14 residues. Losses at the gene ends were 4 bases for V and 4 bases for J; bases not matched to a gene: 5. Germline assignment: CDR1 SGHNT and CDR2 YYREEE (reference sequence). CDR3 bases: TGTGCCAGCAGCCCCGGACAGGGGAGCTATGGCTACACCTTC. Amino acid sequence: CASSPGQGSYGYTF. Full variable domain (rest looked up from reference TRBV5-4 and TRBJ1-2): ETGVTQSPTHLIKTRGQQVTLRCSSQSGHNTVSWYQQALGQGPQFIFQYYREEENGRGNFPPRFSGLQFPNYSSELNVNALELDDSALYLCASSPGQGSYGYTFGSGTRLTVV.

V is TRBV19 and J is TRBJ1-6; TRBD1 matches at 8 bases. The CDR3 consists of 15 residues. The trim removed 9 bases at V and 7 bases at J, leaving 11 bases unmatched. Germline V lookup: CDR1 LNHDA, CDR2 SQIVND (reference sequence). CDR3 sequence: CASRATGGNNSPLHF. CDR3 bases: TGTGCCAGCCGCGCTACAGGGGGGAACAATTCACCCCTCCACTTT.

This chain connects TRBV7-8 to TRBJ2-7, with 9 positions matching TRBD1. Trimming at V came to 3 bases and at J to 2 bases, leaving 11 bases not matched to a gene. The CDR3 is 17 amino acids. Germline V gives CDR1 SGHVS, CDR2 FQNEAQ. This chain's CDR3 is CASSFDGDNRGPYEQYF. The DNA of the CDR3 is TGTGCCAGCAGCTTTGACGGAGACAACAGGGGGCCCTACGAGCAGTACTTC. Filled out from reference TRBV7-8 and TRBJ2-7, the complete variable domain reads GAGVSQSPRYKVAKRGQDVALRCDPISGHVSLFWYQQALGQGPEFLTYFQNEAQLDKSGLPSDRFFAERPEGSVSTLKIQRTQQEDSAVYLCASSFDGDNRGPYEQYFGPGTRLTVT.

The sample holds a few counts of this clone. The rearrangement joins TRBV29-1 to TRBJ1-1; 10 bases line up with TRBD1. With V trimmed by 4 bases and J by 1 base, 3 bases remained unmatched. The CDR3 sequence is 14 residues long. Germline values: CDR1 SQVTM, CDR2 ANQGSEA. CDR3 residues: CSVGDRGKNTEAFF. CDR3 sequence (DNA): TGCAGCGTTGGGGACAGGGGTAAGAACACTGAAGCTTTCTTT.

This chain joins TRBV7-8 and TRBJ2-7; 8 bases line up with TRBD1. This CDR3 is built from 16 residues. The V and J ends lost 3 bases and 2 bases, in that order; junction bases with no gene match: 9. Germline V gene sequence: CDR1 SGHVS, CDR2 FQNEAQ. The CDR3 DNA sequence: TGTGCCAGCAGCTTCCGTGGGACAGGACTGACCTACGAGCAGTACTTC. Translating it yields CASSFRGTGLTYEQYF.

The CDR3 is CASSFLYYGYTF. Written as DNA, the CDR3 is TGTGCCAGCAGTTTTTTATATTATGGCTACACCTTC. The chain uses TRBV28 and TRBJ1-2; D not certain. V lost 3 bases to trimming and J lost 5 bases, with 7 bases between them. This CDR3 is 12 amino acids long. Per the germline V gene, CDR1 is MDHEN and CDR2 is SYDVKM.

For this clone: Other DNA variants within this sample encode the same CDR3. The rearrangement links TRBV7-9 to TRBJ1-5, with a tentative D call TRBD1 (5 bases). This CDR3 spans 14 amino acids. In germline, CDR1 is SEHNR, CDR2 FQNEAQ (reference sequence). V lost 1 base to trimming and J lost 5 bases, with 9 bases between them. The CDR3 protein is CASSLGQGYQPQHF. The CDR3 DNA follows: TGTGCCAGCAGCTTAGGCCAGGGCTATCAGCCCCAGCATTTT.

This clone was found a few times. DNA for the CDR3: TGTGCCAGCAGTTACTCGTTTGAGGTTTTGAATGAGCAGTTCTTC. Its translation is CASSYSFEVLNEQFF. V gene TRBV6-5 combines with J gene TRBJ2-1; D gene ambiguous. Germline CDR1 MNHEY, CDR2 SVGAGI. The V and J ends lost 0 bases and 7 bases respectively, with 13 bases between them. The CDR3 contains 15 residues.

CDR3 nucleotides: TGTGCCAGCAGAAAGGGACAGGGGGCCAGGGATACGCAGTATTTT. Residues: CASRKGQGARDTQYF. The rearrangement joins TRBV7-3 to TRBJ2-3; 12 bases agree with TRBD1. The V and J ends lost 6 bases and 6 bases, in that order; junction bases with no gene match: 7. The CDR3 consists of 15 residues. Germline loops: CDR1 SGHTA, CDR2 FQGTGA.

V usage is TRBV7-2 and J usage is TRBJ1-5; 7 bases match TRBD1. The CDR3 length is 17 residues. CDR1 and CDR2 from the germline V gene are SGHTA and FQGNSA. J was trimmed by 2 bases and V by 8 bases; bases with no gene match: 15. The DNA of the CDR3 is TGTGCCAGCGCGAAAGGGGGGACAGCAGGAGGCAATCAGCCCCAGCATTTT. The encoded protein is CASAKGGTAGGNQPQHF.